The source of this T cell receptor (beta chain) is a study of blood T cell repertoires in COVID-19. For the study at large: Acute-phase and convalescent COVID-19 samples originated in the United States, Italy and Spain.

Measured with immunoSEQ multiplex PCR; TCRdb has only the in-frame clones, and not every one. The repertoire consists of under 200,000 clones, with 65% to 80% occurring once and the leading ten covering 7% to 10%. Germline CDR1 and CDR2: SGHRS and YFSETQ. The CDR3 sequence is 17 residues long. V was pared by 1 base and J by 1 base, with 16 bases between. The J gene is TRBJ2-3, the V gene TRBV5-1; D is possibly TRBD2 (6 bases). This sequence was found in a man in his fifties or sixties with acute or convalescent COVID-19. The sequenced sample consisted of peripheral blood. The CDR3: CASSLLGGYTGTDTQYF. The CDR3 bases are TGCGCCAGCAGCTTGCTGGGGGGATACACGGGCACAGATACGCAGTATTTT.